This T cell receptor (beta chain) was observed in a study of a mutant IDH1 vaccine in newly diagnosed glioma. Study details: The study started vaccination 4-6 weeks after radiotherapy alone, or with temozolomide cycles. Patients were pretreated with radiotherapy, temozolomide, or both, mostly both. Study-wide findings and caveats: Pseudoprogression apparently lacked any relation to changes in top peripheral T cell clonotypes.

The data were produced by immunoSEQ multiplex PCR, yet TCRdb's version contains in-frame clones alone and is incomplete. Of tens of thousands of clones in the sample, approximately 87% are singletons; the top ten hold about an eighth. Details on this clone: The antigen is undetermined.

From germline, CDR1 is SGHRS and CDR2 YFSETQ. V lost 4 bases to trimming and J lost 3 bases; unmatched junction nucleotides: 7. The length of the CDR3 is 15 residues. Time point meaning: week 23, last vaccination. One vaccine dose held 300 ug of mutant IDH1 20-mer peptide and came with topical imiquimod. The donors had new WHO grade 3 or 4 astrocytomas; these were IDH1-mutant and ATRX-lost. The sequence was obtained from a man in his late teens or twenties with glioma. The material was PBMCs, obtained from a glioma patient whose treatment included an IDH1 peptide vaccine. The chain carries TRBV5-1 and TRBJ1-1, with 9 bases identical to TRBD1. The CDR3 DNA reads as TGCGCCAGCAGCCCGACGACAGGGGGATACACTGAAGCTTTCTTT. Amino acids: CASSPTTGGYTEAFF.